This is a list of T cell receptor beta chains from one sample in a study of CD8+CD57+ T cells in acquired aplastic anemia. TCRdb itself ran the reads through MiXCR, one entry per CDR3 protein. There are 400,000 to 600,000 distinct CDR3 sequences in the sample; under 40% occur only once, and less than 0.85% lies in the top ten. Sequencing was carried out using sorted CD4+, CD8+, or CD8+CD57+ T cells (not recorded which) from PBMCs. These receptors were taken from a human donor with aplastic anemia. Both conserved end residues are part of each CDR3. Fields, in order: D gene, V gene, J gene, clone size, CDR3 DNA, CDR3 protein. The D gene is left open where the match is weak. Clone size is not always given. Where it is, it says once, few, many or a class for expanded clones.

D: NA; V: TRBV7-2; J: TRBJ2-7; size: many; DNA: TGTGCCAGCAGACGGACGGACTACGAGCAGTACTTC; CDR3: CASRRTDYEQYF
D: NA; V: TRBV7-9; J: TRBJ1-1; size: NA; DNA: TGTGCCAGCAGCTTCGAACAGATGAACACTGAAGCTTTCTTT; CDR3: CASSFEQMNTEAFF
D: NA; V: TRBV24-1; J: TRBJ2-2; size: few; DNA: TGTGCCACCAGTGGCAGGACTTGGGAGCTGTTTTTT; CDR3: CATSGRTWELFF
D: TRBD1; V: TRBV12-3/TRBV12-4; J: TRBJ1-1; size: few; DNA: TGTGCCATCATAACAGGGGACACTGAAGCTTTCTTT; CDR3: CAIITGDTEAFF
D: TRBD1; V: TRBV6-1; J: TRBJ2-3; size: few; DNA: TGTGCCAGCAGTGAAGTGGCAGGGGGTGGCACAGATACGCAGTATTTT; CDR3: CASSEVAGGGTDTQYF
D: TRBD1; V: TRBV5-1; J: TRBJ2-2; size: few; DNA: TGCGCCAGCAGTAGGGACAGGTTCGCCGGGGAGCTGTTTTTT; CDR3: CASSRDRFAGELFF
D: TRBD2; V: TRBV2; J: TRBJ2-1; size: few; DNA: TGTGCCAGCGAGACTAGCGGGCTACTAGGGAATGAGCAGTTCTTC; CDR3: CASETSGLLGNEQFF
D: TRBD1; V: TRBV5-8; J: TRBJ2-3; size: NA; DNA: TGTGCCAACCACCCCGGGACAGGGGGGGCTACGCAGTATTTT; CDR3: CANHPGTGGATQYF
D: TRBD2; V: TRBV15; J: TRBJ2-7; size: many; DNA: TGTGCCACCAGCAGAGATAGCGGGAGGGCCCAAGAGCAGTACTTC; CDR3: CATSRDSGRAQEQYF
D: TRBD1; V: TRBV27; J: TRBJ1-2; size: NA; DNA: TGTGCCAGCAGTTTGTCCCCCGGGACAGCCTATGGCTACACCTTC; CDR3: CASSLSPGTAYGYTF
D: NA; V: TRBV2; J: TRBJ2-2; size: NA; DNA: TGTGCCAGCTCTTCCCTGGGGGGCGAAAACACCGGGGAGCTGTTTTTT; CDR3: CASSSLGGENTGELFF
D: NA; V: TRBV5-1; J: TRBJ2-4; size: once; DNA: TGCGCCAGCAGCCAGGGAGAACTGAACACTCAGTACTTC; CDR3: CASSQGELNTQYF
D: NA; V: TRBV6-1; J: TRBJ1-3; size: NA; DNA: TGTGCCAGCACTTTCGGGAAAGCTGGAAACACCATATATTTT; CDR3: CASTFGKAGNTIYF
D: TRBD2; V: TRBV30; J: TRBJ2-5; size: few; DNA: TGTGCCTGGAGAATACTAGCGGCACAAGAGACCCAGTACTTC; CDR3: CAWRILAAQETQYF
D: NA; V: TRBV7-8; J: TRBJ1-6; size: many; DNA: TGTGCCAGCAGCTTCGATCTGGGATCACCCCTCCACTTT; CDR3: CASSFDLGSPLHF
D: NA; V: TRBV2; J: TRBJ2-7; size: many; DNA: TGTGCCAGCAGTGAACTTAACTTCCAATGGTACGAGCAGTACTTC; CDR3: CASSELNFQWYEQYF
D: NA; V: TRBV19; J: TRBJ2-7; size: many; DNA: TGTGCCAGTAGGACGCTGGGACTGGCCTCCTACGAGCAGTACTTC; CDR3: CASRTLGLASYEQYF
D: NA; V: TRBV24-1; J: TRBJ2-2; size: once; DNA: TGTGCCAGTAGTATGGGGCGGGGACCGAGCACCGGGGAGCTGTTTTTT; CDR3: CASSMGRGPSTGELFF
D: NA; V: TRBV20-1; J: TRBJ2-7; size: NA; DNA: TGCAGTGCTAGAGGCTCACGTATGGGGGAGCAGTACTTC; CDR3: CSARGSRMGEQYF
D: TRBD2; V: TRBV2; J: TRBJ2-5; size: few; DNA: TGTGCCAGCAGTGAAGCCCTTGAGGCGGGGGGTTACCAAGAGACCCAGTACTTC; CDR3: CASSEALEAGGYQETQYF
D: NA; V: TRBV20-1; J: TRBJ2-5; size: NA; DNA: TGCAGTGCTAGAGATTGGGGGGAAGAGACCCAGTACTTC; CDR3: CSARDWGEETQYF
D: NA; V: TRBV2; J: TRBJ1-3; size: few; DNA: TGTGCCAGCACTCCGACAGGCACTCTCGGAAACACCATATATTTT; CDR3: CASTPTGTLGNTIYF
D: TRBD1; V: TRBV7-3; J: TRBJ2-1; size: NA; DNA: TGTGCCAGCAGCACCCGGGACAGGGAGCAGTTCTTC; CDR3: CASSTRDREQFF
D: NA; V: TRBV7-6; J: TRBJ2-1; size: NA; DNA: TGTGCCAGCAGCCGCGCCTTAAGCGAAAATGAGCAGTTCTTC; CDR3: CASSRALSENEQFF
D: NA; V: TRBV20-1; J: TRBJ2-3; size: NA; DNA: TGCAGTGCTAGAGATCGGAGGGCAGGGAGCACAGATACGCAGTATTTT; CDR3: CSARDRRAGSTDTQYF
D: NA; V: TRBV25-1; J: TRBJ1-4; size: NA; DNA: TGTGCCAGCAGTACCACTTCCGGGACGGGGAGTTCGAAACTGTTTTTT; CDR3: CASSTTSGTGSSKLFF
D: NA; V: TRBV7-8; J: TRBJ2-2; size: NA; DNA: TGTGCCAGCAGCACCTCGGGACTCAACACCGGGGAGCTGTTTTTT; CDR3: CASSTSGLNTGELFF
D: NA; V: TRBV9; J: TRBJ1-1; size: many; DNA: TGTGCCAGCAGCGTAGGACTAGACACTGAAGCTTTCTTT; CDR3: CASSVGLDTEAFF
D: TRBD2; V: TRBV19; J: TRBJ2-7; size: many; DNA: TGTGCCAGTAGTGGCACCGGGACTAAAACCTACGAGCAGTACTTC; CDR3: CASSGTGTKTYEQYF
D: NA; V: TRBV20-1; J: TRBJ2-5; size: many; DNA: TGCAGTGCTAGAGCGGGGGCAGGGGAGACCCAGTACTTC; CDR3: CSARAGAGETQYF
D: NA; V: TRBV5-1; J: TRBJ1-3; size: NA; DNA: TGCGCCAGCAGCTTGGGACCCCTATTAGGAAACACCATATATTTT; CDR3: CASSLGPLLGNTIYF
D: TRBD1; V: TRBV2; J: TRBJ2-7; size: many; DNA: TGTGCCAGCAGTGAAGTCCCGGGACAGGTGCGCGAGCAGTACTTC; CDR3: CASSEVPGQVREQYF
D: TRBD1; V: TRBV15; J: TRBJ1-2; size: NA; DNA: TGTGCCACCAGCAGGGACACAGGGGTCCTCTATGGCTACACTTTC; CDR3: CATSRDTGVLYGYTF
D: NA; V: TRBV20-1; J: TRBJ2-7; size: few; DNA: TGCGGTGCCCTACGACGGGGCCGTGTTTCCGAGCAGTACTTC; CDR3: CGALRRGRVSEQYF
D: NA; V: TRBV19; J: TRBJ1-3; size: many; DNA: TGTGCCAGTAGTTCCGGACGTGACTCTGGAAACACCATATATTTT; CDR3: CASSSGRDSGNTIYF
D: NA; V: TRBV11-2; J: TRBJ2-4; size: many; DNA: TGTGCCAGCAGCTCCGTGGGGGACGCAGCCAAAAACATTCAGTACTTC; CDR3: CASSSVGDAAKNIQYF
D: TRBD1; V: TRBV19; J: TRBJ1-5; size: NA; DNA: TGTGCCAGTACCATGATAGGACAGGGGGCGCAGCCCCAGCATTTT; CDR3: CASTMIGQGAQPQHF
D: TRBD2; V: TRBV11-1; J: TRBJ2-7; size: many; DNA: TGTGCCAGCAGCCCCCGCCCCAGTAGCGGGTACGAGCAGTACTTC; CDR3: CASSPRPSSGYEQYF
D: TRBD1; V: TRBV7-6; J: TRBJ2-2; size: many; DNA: TGTGCCAGCAGCCGAACCGGGACAGGGATCGGGGAGCTGTTTTTT; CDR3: CASSRTGTGIGELFF
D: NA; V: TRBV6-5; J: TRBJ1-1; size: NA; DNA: TGTGCCAGCAGTTACCAAACTGGGAGTGGTGAAGCTTTCTTT; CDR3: CASSYQTGSGEAFF
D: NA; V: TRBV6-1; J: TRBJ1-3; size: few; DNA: TGTGCCAGCAGTGAAGGGCTGATCTCTGGAAACACCATATATTTT; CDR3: CASSEGLISGNTIYF
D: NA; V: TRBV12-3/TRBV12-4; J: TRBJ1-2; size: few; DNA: TGTGCCAGCTGGAAACAGCAGGGTGCGTCTAACTATGGCTACACCTTC; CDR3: CASWKQQGASNYGYTF
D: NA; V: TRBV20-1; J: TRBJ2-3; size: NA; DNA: TGCAGTGCTAGAAACAGGGTGGCAGATACGCAGTATTTT; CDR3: CSARNRVADTQYF
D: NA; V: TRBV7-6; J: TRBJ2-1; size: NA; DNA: TGTGCCAGCAGCGATCCGCCGGGACAATACAATGAGCAGTTCTTC; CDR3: CASSDPPGQYNEQFF
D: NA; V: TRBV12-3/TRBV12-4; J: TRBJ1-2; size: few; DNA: TGTGCCAGCAGTCTAGTCTTTGGAACCAACTATGGCTACACCTTC; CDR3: CASSLVFGTNYGYTF